The T cell receptor beta chain under discussion was sequenced for a study of T cells in lung cancer brain metastases. Across the whole study: No interval therapy was given to about 90% of the roughly 20 patients.

TCRdb keeps only in-frame clones here, not all; method: immunoSEQ multiplex PCR. The table lists a few thousand clones, more than 75% of them singletons. Study outcomes and limitations: Compared with paired primaries, brain metastases showed fewer unique productive clones (roughly 1,400 versus 4,700).

As for this clone: Antigen unknown.

The TCR sequence derives from a woman in her forties or fifties with non-small cell lung cancer that had spread to the brain. Sequencing input: tumor tissue from a brain metastasis.

The CDR3 bases are TGTGCCAGCAGCCAAGATATGGGATCGCAGTACTTC. Residues: CASSQDMGSQYF. The chain is built from TRBV4-2 and TRBJ2-7; no definite D call. Trimming removed 0 bases from V and 9 bases from J, with 9 bases in between. Germline V lookup: CDR1 LGHNA, CDR2 YNFKEQ. The CDR3 is 12 amino acids.